This T cell receptor beta chain was recovered during a study of blood T cells in healthy people across ages. Looking at the study overall: Per two T cells, about one barcoded beta molecule was captured through template switching.

The CDR3 is 14 residues long. The germline gives CDR1 SEHNR, CDR2 FQNEAQ (reference sequence). It was with a sample-barcoded 5' primer and a J-beta primer mix that a second PCR of roughly 6 to 12 cycles was run. Each CDR3 protein is one row after TCRdb ran MiXCR on the 5' RACE reads. The table includes 380,000 or so distinct CDR3 sequences, approximately 47% detected once. Study findings and constraints: Estimates based on one million T cells were treated as lower bounds. Older individuals had lower TCR beta diversity per million T cells (the decline was roughly linear).

This clonotype was seen only once. Its cognate antigen is unknown. The sequencing input was blood. This TCR derives from a man aged 60 to 75 in good health. The chain carries TRBV7-9 and TRBJ2-7; the match to TRBD1 covers 8 bases. The end of the DNA aligns better with TRBJ2-5, so the J call may be wrong. The CDR3 nucleotides are TGTGCCAGCAGCCCTCCAGGGGGCAAGGAGACCCAGTACTTC. Residues: CASSPPGGKETQYF.